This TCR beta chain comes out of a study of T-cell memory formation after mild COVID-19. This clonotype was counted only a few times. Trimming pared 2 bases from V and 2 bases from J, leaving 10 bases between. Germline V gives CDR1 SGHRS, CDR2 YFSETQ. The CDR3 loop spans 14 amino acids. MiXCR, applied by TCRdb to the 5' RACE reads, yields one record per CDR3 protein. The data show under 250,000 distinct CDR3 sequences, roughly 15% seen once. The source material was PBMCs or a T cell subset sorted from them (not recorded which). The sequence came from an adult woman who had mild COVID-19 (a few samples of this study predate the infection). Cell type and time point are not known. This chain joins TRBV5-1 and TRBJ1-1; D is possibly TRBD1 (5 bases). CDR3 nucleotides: TGCGCCAGCAGCTTTGGAGACAGCAACACTGAAGCTTTCTTT. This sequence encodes CASSFGDSNTEAFF.